These 13 T cell receptor beta chains were sequenced from one sample in a study of cytomegalovirus exposure and HLA in healthy donors (dated 2017 in TCRdb). Library creation used the immunoSEQ multiplex PCR assay. A mixture of 60 forward primers for TCR Vbeta segments and 13 reverse primers for TCR Jbeta segments was used in the multiplex PCR. Sourced from immuneACCESS, this table was stored by TCRdb with only in-frame sequences that have V and J called. A share of the clones is absent; for the studies checked, an unresolved V gene accounts for under half, and the remainder has no known explanation. In all, the sample holds over 130,000 clones, and 65% to 85% of those were seen once. The top ten constitute around 2.4% of the sample. The sequencing input was PBMCs. These receptors were obtained from a male donor in good health and CMV-seronegative.

The CDR3 region has the DNA TGCGCCAGCAGCTCCACGGGATTCAGTTATGGCTACACCTTC. Its translation: CASSSTGFSYGYTF. This chain joins TRBV5-1 and TRBJ1-2, with D hard to call. V was shortened by 3 bases and J by 5 bases, with 14 bases between the two germline ends. Germline V gene lookup returns CDR1 SGHRS and CDR2 YFSETQ. The CDR3 is made up of 14 amino acids.

This chain joins TRBV6-1 and TRBJ2-5; 7 bases match TRBD1. V gave up 7 bases and J gave up 3 bases; unmatched junction bases: 8. Per the germline V gene, CDR1 is MNHNS and CDR2 is SASEGT. The CDR3 runs 14 residues. The CDR3 sequence: CASTWTGLEETQYF. In nucleotides, the CDR3 is TGTGCCAGCACTTGGACAGGTCTGGAAGAGACCCAGTACTTC.

The table lists this clone with a count of one. The genes are TRBV7-9 and TRBJ2-5; D may be TRBD2 (6 bases). The V end was cut by 5 bases, the J end by 5 bases, with 12 bases between. Per the germline V gene, CDR1 is SEHNR and CDR2 is FQNEAQ (reference sequence). This CDR3 has 13 residues. The CDR3 sequence is CASSPPGGETQYF. CDR3 nucleotide sequence: TGTGCCAGCAGCCCACCTGGGGGGGAGACCCAGTACTTC.

The chain carries TRBV7-9 and TRBJ2-5; 7 bases fit TRBD1. CDR1 and CDR2 from the germline V gene are SEHNR and FQNEAQ (reference sequence). The length of the CDR3 is 14 residues. The V gene end was trimmed by 5 bases and the J gene end by 1 base; junction bases not matched to a gene: 4. CDR3 bases: TGTGCCAGCAGCACTGACAGGGTCCAAGAGACCCAGTACTTC. This gives the protein CASSTDRVQETQYF.

This chain connects TRBV6-1 to TRBJ1-3, with D hard to call. V was clipped by 0 bases and J by 0 bases, with 9 bases between them. Germline-derived CDR1 and CDR2 are MNHNS and SASEGT. The CDR3 spans 16 residues. CDR3 bases: TGTGCCAGCAGTGAAGCGCTCCGGGGCTCTGGAAACACCATATATTTT. Amino acids: CASSEALRGSGNTIYF.

As for this clone: A read error may account for a junction end that differs from germline. The gene calls are TRBV19 and TRBJ1-2; 7 bases are shared with TRBD1. CDR1 is LNHDA, CDR2 SQIVND, per germline (reference sequence). CDR3 length: 14 amino acids. CDR3 coding DNA: TGTGCCATATCCGGGGACAGTTTCCCCTATGGCTACGCCTTC. This sequence encodes CAISGDSFPYGYAF.

On this clone itself: At one of its ends the junction is not consistent with the germline gene, which may arise from a read error. The gene calls are TRBV5-6 and TRBJ1-4, with a tentative D call TRBD1 (6 bases). The CDR3 is 15 residues long. Germline CDR1 and CDR2: SGHDT and YYEEEE. This chain's CDR3 is CASSPGDRTSEKLFF. The CDR3 DNA reads as TGTGCCAGCAGCCCGGGCGACAGGACTAGTGAAAAACTGTTTTTT.

The chain joins TRBV7-3 to TRBJ2-5, with a weak D call TRBD1 (5 bases). V dropped 1 base and J dropped 5 bases, with 17 bases sitting between them. There are 16 residues in the CDR3. Looked up from germline, CDR1 is SGHTA and CDR2 is FQGTGA. The CDR3 here is CASSLSLWGGRETQYF. For the CDR3, the DNA is TGTGCCAGCAGCTTAAGCCTCTGGGGCGGACGGGAGACCCAGTACTTC.

The chain recombines TRBV19 with TRBJ2-3; possible D gene TRBD2, 6 bases. The V end lost 3 bases, the J end lost 2 bases, and 9 bases lay between the germline ends. The germline CDR1 and CDR2 sequences are LNHDA and SQIVND (reference sequence). The CDR3 has 14 residues. As DNA, the CDR3 is TGTGCCAGTAGTATGGCGGGGTCCACAGATACGCAGTATTTT. Translating gives CASSMAGSTDTQYF.

In regard to this clone: The junction differs from germline at one of its ends, possibly a read error. The V gene is TRBV7-9, the J gene TRBJ2-7; 7 nucleotides match TRBD2. The CDR3 runs to 12 residues. Per germline, CDR1 SEHNR and CDR2 FQNEAQ (reference sequence). For the CDR3, the DNA is TGTTCCAGCACCGGGGGGAGCTACGAGCAGTACTTC. It is translated as CSSTGGSYEQYF.

The genes are TRBV20-1 and TRBJ2-5; D remains ambiguous. Trimming left V 3 bases short and J 5 bases short, with 7 bases between. Germline V CDR1 and CDR2: DFQATT, SNEGSKA (reference sequence). The CDR3 is made up of 11 amino acids. In nucleotides, the CDR3 is TGCAGTGCTAGGGCCCCCGAGACCCAGTACTTC. It yields the protein CSARAPETQYF.

The rearrangement joins TRBV6-1 to TRBJ2-6; 7 nucleotides match TRBD1. Germline CDR1 and CDR2: MNHNS and SASEGT. The V segment lost 11 bases and the J segment 0 bases; nucleotides outside the gene matches: 4. The CDR3 contains 14 residues. Here the CDR3 reads CAATGTSGANVLTF. The CDR3 nucleotides are TGTGCCGCGACAGGGACCTCTGGGGCCAACGTCCTGACTTTC.

The V gene is TRBV7-8, the J gene TRBJ2-3; 7 bases agree with TRBD2. Germline values: CDR1 SGHVS, CDR2 FQNEAQ. With 5 bases clipped from V and 1 base from J, the junction kept 9 bases outside the gene matches. The CDR3 consists of 16 residues. This CDR3 reads CASSAQAAGGTDTQYF. The CDR3 region has the DNA TGTGCCAGCAGCGCCCAAGCGGCGGGAGGCACAGATACGCAGTATTTT.